The rows below give T cell receptor beta chains drawn from one sample of a study of cytomegalovirus exposure and HLA in healthy donors. The table came from immunoSEQ multiplex PCR; TCRdb's copy has only in-frame clones and leaves some out. The sample holds about 130,000 clones; approximately 81% are singletons and the top ten take 2%. The specimen sequenced was PBMCs. Receptors originate from a man between 18 and 35 years old in good health and CMV-seronegative. CDR3s include the opening cysteine and the closing phenylalanine or tryptophan. The order of the fields is D gene, clone size, V gene, J gene, CDR3 DNA, CDR3 protein. A D gene is named only where the DNA matches it firmly. Where a row states a size, it is once, few, many or the class of an expanded clone; other rows omit it.

d_call: NA; clone_size: NA; v_call: TRBV9; j_call: TRBJ1-4; cdr3_nt: TGTGCCAGCAGCGTGTTTCCAGATGAAAAACTGTTTTTT; cdr3_aa: CASSVFPDEKLFF
d_call: NA; clone_size: NA; v_call: TRBV7-8; j_call: TRBJ2-1; cdr3_nt: TGTGCCAGCAGCTTAGAGTTGCGGCTAGCGAACAATGAGCAGTTCTTC; cdr3_aa: CASSLELRLANNEQFF
d_call: NA; clone_size: NA; v_call: TRBV27; j_call: TRBJ2-2; cdr3_nt: TGTGCCAGCAGTTTAGTTAGTTCTGTCCCCGGGGAGCTGTTTTTT; cdr3_aa: CASSLVSSVPGELFF
d_call: NA; clone_size: NA; v_call: TRBV5-1; j_call: TRBJ2-3; cdr3_nt: TGCGCCAGCAGCTTAGGGGTTGCGACAGATACGCAGTATTTT; cdr3_aa: CASSLGVATDTQYF
d_call: NA; clone_size: NA; v_call: TRBV18; j_call: TRBJ1-2; cdr3_nt: TGTGCCAGCTCACTACGGACAGAAGGCTACACCTTC; cdr3_aa: CASSLRTEGYTF
d_call: TRBD2; clone_size: NA; v_call: TRBV5-5; j_call: TRBJ2-1; cdr3_nt: TGTGCCAGCAGCGGTGACGGGACTAGCGGCTACAATGAGCAGTTCTTC; cdr3_aa: CASSGDGTSGYNEQFF
d_call: NA; clone_size: few; v_call: TRBV9; j_call: TRBJ2-1; cdr3_nt: TGTGCCAGCAGCGTATCAGTGTATGAGCAGTTCTTC; cdr3_aa: CASSVSVYEQFF
d_call: TRBD2; clone_size: NA; v_call: TRBV28; j_call: TRBJ2-3; cdr3_nt: TGTGCCAGCAGTTTACTAGCGGAGGGCACAGATACGCAGTATTTT; cdr3_aa: CASSLLAEGTDTQYF
d_call: NA; clone_size: NA; v_call: TRBV28; j_call: TRBJ2-3; cdr3_nt: TGTGCCAGCAGTTCGCTTAGCGGCACAGATACGCAGTATTTT; cdr3_aa: CASSSLSGTDTQYF
d_call: NA; clone_size: once; v_call: TRBV6-5; j_call: TRBJ2-3; cdr3_nt: TGTGCCAGCAGTTCCCAGGGTGGGACAGATACGCAGTATTTT; cdr3_aa: CASSSQGGTDTQYF
d_call: NA; clone_size: NA; v_call: TRBV5-1; j_call: TRBJ1-4; cdr3_nt: TGCGCCAGCAGCTTGAGGGGAACTAATGAAAAACTGTTTTTT; cdr3_aa: CASSLRGTNEKLFF
d_call: TRBD2; clone_size: NA; v_call: TRBV27; j_call: TRBJ2-3; cdr3_nt: TGTGCCAGCAGTTTGGGACTAGCGGGAGTTACAGATACGCAGTATTTT; cdr3_aa: CASSLGLAGVTDTQYF
d_call: TRBD2; clone_size: NA; v_call: TRBV29-1; j_call: TRBJ2-1; cdr3_nt: TGCAGCGTTGGTGGGACTAGCGGGAGAAGATACAATGAGCAGTTCTTC; cdr3_aa: CSVGGTSGRRYNEQFF
d_call: NA; clone_size: once; v_call: TRBV5-1; j_call: TRBJ2-3; cdr3_nt: TGCGCCAGCAGCTTCACACTAGCTCCAGTCACAGATACGCAGTATTTT; cdr3_aa: CASSFTLAPVTDTQYF
d_call: NA; clone_size: NA; v_call: TRBV11-3; j_call: TRBJ2-7; cdr3_nt: TGTGCCAGCAGCTTAGATCCAGCGGGTTACGAGCAGTACTTC; cdr3_aa: CASSLDPAGYEQYF
d_call: TRBD1; clone_size: NA; v_call: TRBV27; j_call: TRBJ1-2; cdr3_nt: TGTGCCAGCAGTGCCGGGACAGGGGGGACTAACTATGGCTACACCTTC; cdr3_aa: CASSAGTGGTNYGYTF
d_call: TRBD1; clone_size: NA; v_call: TRBV28; j_call: TRBJ1-3; cdr3_nt: TGTGCCAGCAGAACAGGGGTCTCTGGAAACACCATATATTTT; cdr3_aa: CASRTGVSGNTIYF
d_call: NA; clone_size: NA; v_call: TRBV5-8; j_call: TRBJ1-1; cdr3_nt: TGTGCCAGCAGCGTCCGACAGAACACTGAAGCTTTCTTT; cdr3_aa: CASSVRQNTEAFF
d_call: NA; clone_size: NA; v_call: TRBV6-4; j_call: TRBJ1-4; cdr3_nt: TGTGCCAGCAGTGTAGACCCGGGGGAAAAACTGTTTTTT; cdr3_aa: CASSVDPGEKLFF
d_call: TRBD2; clone_size: NA; v_call: TRBV9; j_call: TRBJ2-7; cdr3_nt: TGTGCCAGCAGCGTAGGTAGCGGGACAACCTACGAGCAGTACTTC; cdr3_aa: CASSVGSGTTYEQYF
d_call: TRBD1; clone_size: NA; v_call: TRBV10-2; j_call: TRBJ1-5; cdr3_nt: TGCGCCAGCGGGACCGGGACAGGCGACTATCAGCCCCAGCATTTT; cdr3_aa: CASGTGTGDYQPQHF
d_call: TRBD1; clone_size: NA; v_call: TRBV28; j_call: TRBJ2-2; cdr3_nt: TGTGCCAGCGCCGGGACAGGCTCAAGGGCCGGGGAGCTGTTTTTT; cdr3_aa: CASAGTGSRAGELFF
d_call: TRBD2; clone_size: NA; v_call: TRBV5-1; j_call: TRBJ2-5; cdr3_nt: TGCGCCAGCAGTACTAGCGGACAAGAGACCCAGTACTTC; cdr3_aa: CASSTSGQETQYF
d_call: TRBD1; clone_size: NA; v_call: TRBV28; j_call: TRBJ2-7; cdr3_nt: TGTGCCAGCAGCGGACAGGCCCCCTACGAGCAGTACTTC; cdr3_aa: CASSGQAPYEQYF
d_call: NA; clone_size: NA; v_call: TRBV18; j_call: TRBJ1-1; cdr3_nt: TGTGCCAGCTCACCAGGACGGGGGGCCAGGAACACTGAAGCTTTCTTT; cdr3_aa: CASSPGRGARNTEAFF
d_call: NA; clone_size: NA; v_call: TRBV18; j_call: TRBJ1-5; cdr3_nt: TGTGCCAGCTCACCACGGGGCAGGGGAGGGAATCAGCCCCAGCATTTT; cdr3_aa: CASSPRGRGGNQPQHF
d_call: NA; clone_size: NA; v_call: TRBV7-9; j_call: TRBJ1-3; cdr3_nt: TGTGCCAGCAGCTCCGATTACAGGGTCTCTGGAAACACCATATATTTT; cdr3_aa: CASSSDYRVSGNTIYF
d_call: TRBD2; clone_size: NA; v_call: TRBV27; j_call: TRBJ2-3; cdr3_nt: TGTGCCAGCAGGATAGCGGGAGTGGCAGATACGCAGTATTTT; cdr3_aa: CASRIAGVADTQYF
d_call: NA; clone_size: NA; v_call: TRBV11-2; j_call: TRBJ1-2; cdr3_nt: TGTGCCAGCAGCTTAGTAGTAAGGGGTTCCTATGGCTACACCTTC; cdr3_aa: CASSLVVRGSYGYTF
d_call: NA; clone_size: NA; v_call: TRBV6-5; j_call: TRBJ1-1; cdr3_nt: TGTGCCAGCACCCGCGGGGGTGGGACTGAAGCTTTCTTT; cdr3_aa: CASTRGGGTEAFF
d_call: NA; clone_size: NA; v_call: TRBV11-3; j_call: TRBJ2-2; cdr3_nt: TGTGCCAGCAGCTTCAACAGGGTTACCGGGGAGCTGTTTTTT; cdr3_aa: CASSFNRVTGELFF
d_call: NA; clone_size: NA; v_call: TRBV7-9; j_call: TRBJ2-1; cdr3_nt: TGTGCCAGCACCCTTATCGGGAGCAATGAGCAGTTCTTC; cdr3_aa: CASTLIGSNEQFF
d_call: TRBD1; clone_size: NA; v_call: TRBV4-3; j_call: TRBJ1-2; cdr3_nt: TGCGCCAGCAGCCAAGATCTTGGGACAGGGGATGGCTACACCTTC; cdr3_aa: CASSQDLGTGDGYTF
d_call: TRBD2; clone_size: NA; v_call: TRBV5-1; j_call: TRBJ2-1; cdr3_nt: TGCGCCAGCAGCCTGGGAATGGGACTAGCGGGAGAGGGGGAGCAGTTCTTC; cdr3_aa: CASSLGMGLAGEGEQFF
d_call: TRBD2; clone_size: NA; v_call: TRBV7-2; j_call: TRBJ2-3; cdr3_nt: TGTGCCAGCAGCTTAGCGTGGTCTAGCGGGAGCTCAGATACGCAGTATTTT; cdr3_aa: CASSLAWSSGSSDTQYF
d_call: TRBD2; clone_size: NA; v_call: TRBV18; j_call: TRBJ2-1; cdr3_nt: TGTGCCAGCTCACCGACGGGACTAGCGGGAGGGGGCGATGAGCAGTTCTTC; cdr3_aa: CASSPTGLAGGGDEQFF
d_call: TRBD1; clone_size: NA; v_call: TRBV18; j_call: TRBJ1-1; cdr3_nt: TGTGCCAGCTCACCCCGGGACAGCGGACAGCCAGCTTTCTTT; cdr3_aa: CASSPRDSGQPAFF
d_call: NA; clone_size: few; v_call: TRBV30; j_call: TRBJ1-4; cdr3_nt: TGTGCCTGGAGTGTACTTAGGGGTCGGGAAAAACTGTTTTTT; cdr3_aa: CAWSVLRGREKLFF
d_call: TRBD2; clone_size: NA; v_call: TRBV5-1; j_call: TRBJ2-7; cdr3_nt: TGCGCCAGCAGCTTGGGGGGACTAGCCTACGAGCAGTACTTC; cdr3_aa: CASSLGGLAYEQYF